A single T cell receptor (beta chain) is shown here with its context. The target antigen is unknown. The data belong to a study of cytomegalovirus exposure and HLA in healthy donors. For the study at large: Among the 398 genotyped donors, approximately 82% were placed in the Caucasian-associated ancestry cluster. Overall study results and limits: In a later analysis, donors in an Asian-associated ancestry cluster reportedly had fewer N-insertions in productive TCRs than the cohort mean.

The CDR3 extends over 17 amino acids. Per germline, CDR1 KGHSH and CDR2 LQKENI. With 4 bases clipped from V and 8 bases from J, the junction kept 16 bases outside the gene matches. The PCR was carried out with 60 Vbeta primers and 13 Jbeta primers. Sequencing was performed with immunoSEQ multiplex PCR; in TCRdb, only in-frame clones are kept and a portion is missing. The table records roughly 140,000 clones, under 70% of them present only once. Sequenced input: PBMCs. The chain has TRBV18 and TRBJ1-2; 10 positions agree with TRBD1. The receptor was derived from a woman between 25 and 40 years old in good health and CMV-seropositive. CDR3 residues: CASSLQPRQGAVLGYTF. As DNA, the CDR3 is TGTGCCAGCTCACTCCAACCGCGACAGGGGGCCGTCTTGGGCTACACCTTC.